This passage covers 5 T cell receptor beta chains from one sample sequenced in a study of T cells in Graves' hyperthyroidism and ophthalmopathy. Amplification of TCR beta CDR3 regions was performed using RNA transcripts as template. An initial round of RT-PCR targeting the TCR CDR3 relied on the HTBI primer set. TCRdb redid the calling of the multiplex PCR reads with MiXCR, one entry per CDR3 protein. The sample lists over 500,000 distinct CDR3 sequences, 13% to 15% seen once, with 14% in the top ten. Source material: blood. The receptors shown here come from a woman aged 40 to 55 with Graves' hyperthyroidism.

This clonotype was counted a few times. The CDR3 DNA is TGCAGCAACCTTTGGGGAGAGACCCAGTACTTC. Residues: CSNLWGETQYF. The chain couples TRBV29-1 to TRBJ2-5, with D uncertain. Trimming took off 8 bases at V and 4 bases at J, with 11 bases between the two ends. The CDR3 has 11 residues. CDR1 is SQVTM and CDR2 is ANQGSEA in the germline V gene.

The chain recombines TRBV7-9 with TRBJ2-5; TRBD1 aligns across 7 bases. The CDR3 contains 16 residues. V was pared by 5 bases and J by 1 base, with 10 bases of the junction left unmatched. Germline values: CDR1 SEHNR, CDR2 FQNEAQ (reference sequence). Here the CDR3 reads CASSRNVAGGQETQYF. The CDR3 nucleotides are TGTGCCAGCAGCCGAAACGTAGCAGGGGGCCAAGAGACCCAGTACTTC.

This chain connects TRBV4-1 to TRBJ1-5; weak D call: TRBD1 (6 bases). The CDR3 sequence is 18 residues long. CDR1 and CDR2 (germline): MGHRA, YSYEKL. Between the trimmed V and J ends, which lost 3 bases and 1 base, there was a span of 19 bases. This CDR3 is CASSHLPNRDTSNQPQHF. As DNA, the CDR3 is TGCGCCAGCAGCCACCTGCCAAACCGGGACACCAGCAATCAGCCCCAGCATTTT.

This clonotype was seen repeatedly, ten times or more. CDR3 sequence (DNA): TGTGCCAGCTCACCAAGAAGCGGACAGGGTAATGAGCCCCAGCATTTT. It codes for CASSPRSGQGNEPQHF. This chain uses TRBV18 with TRBJ1-5; 8 bases fit TRBD1. The germline CDR1 and CDR2 sequences are KGHSH and LQKENI. This CDR3 is built from 16 residues. V was pared by 2 bases and J by 8 bases, with 11 bases of the junction left unmatched.

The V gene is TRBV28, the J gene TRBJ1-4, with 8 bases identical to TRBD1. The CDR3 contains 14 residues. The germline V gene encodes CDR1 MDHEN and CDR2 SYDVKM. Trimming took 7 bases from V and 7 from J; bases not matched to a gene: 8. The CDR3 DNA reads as TGTGCCAGCAACTTACAGGGGGGGGGTGAAAAACTGTTTTTT. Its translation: CASNLQGGGEKLFF.